This T cell receptor (beta chain) comes out of a study of T cell repertoires in cytomegalovirus infection. Study-wide context: It can be stated that public TCR beta signatures indicated CMV infection as well as a matching HLA type.

The count of this clonotype is one. The antigen is not known. The CDR3 contains 13 residues. Trimming pared 4 bases from V and 7 bases from J, leaving 17 bases between. The germline CDR1 and CDR2 sequences are DFQATT and SNEGSKA (reference sequence). TCRdb re-analysed the reads in MiXCR, keeping a single row per CDR3 protein. The data contain 100,000 to 150,000 distinct CDR3 sequences, 20% to 30% of them singletons. Notes on the study in general: Cumulated frequencies of public TCR beta families served to identify carriers of CMV plus the relevant HLA. Dominant in the ex vivo response were TCR beta clonotypes restricted by HLA-C and specific for CMV.

Source material: PBMCs, sequenced either directly or after in vitro stimulation (not recorded which). The J gene is TRBJ2-7, the V gene TRBV20-1, with TRBD2 as a possible D gene (6 bases). The source of this sequence is a human donor in good health (CMV status not recorded). Some clones in this sample may be carry-over from other donors' samples. CDR3 sequence (DNA): TGCAGTGCTATTAAAGGAGGGCCGAGGGAGCAGTACTTC. Translated: CSAIKGGPREQYF.